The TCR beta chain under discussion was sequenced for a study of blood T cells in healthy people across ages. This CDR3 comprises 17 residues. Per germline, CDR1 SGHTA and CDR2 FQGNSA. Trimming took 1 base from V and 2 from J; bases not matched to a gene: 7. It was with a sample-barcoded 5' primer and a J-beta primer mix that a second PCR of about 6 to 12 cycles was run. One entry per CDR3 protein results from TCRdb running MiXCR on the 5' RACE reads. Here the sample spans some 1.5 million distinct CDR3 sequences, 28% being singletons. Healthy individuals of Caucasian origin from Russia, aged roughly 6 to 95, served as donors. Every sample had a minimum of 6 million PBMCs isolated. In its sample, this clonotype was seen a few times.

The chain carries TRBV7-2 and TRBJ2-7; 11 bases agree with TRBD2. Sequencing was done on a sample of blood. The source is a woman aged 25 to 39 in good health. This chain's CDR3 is CASSLGTPSGGTYEQYF. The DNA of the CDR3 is TGTGCCAGCAGCTTAGGAACGCCTAGCGGGGGGACCTACGAGCAGTACTTC. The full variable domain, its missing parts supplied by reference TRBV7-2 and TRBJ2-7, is GAGVSQSPSNKVTEKGKDVELRCDPISGHTALYWYRQSLGQGLEFLIYFQGNSAPDKSGLPSDRFSAERTGGSVSTLTIQRTQQEDSAVYLCASSLGTPSGGTYEQYFGPGTRLTVT.